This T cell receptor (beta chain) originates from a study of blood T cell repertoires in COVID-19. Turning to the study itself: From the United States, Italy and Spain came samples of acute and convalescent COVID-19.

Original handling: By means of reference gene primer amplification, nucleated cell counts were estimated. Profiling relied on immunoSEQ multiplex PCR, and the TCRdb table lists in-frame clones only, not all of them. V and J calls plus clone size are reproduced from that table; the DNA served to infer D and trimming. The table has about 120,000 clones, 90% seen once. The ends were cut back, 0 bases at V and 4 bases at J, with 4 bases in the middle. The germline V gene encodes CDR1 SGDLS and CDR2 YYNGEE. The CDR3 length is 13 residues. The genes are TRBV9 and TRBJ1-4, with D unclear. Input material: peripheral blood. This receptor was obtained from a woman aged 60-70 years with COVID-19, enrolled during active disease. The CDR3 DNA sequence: TGTGCCAGCAGCGTAGGGCTTAATGAAAAACTGTTTTTT. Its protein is CASSVGLNEKLFF.